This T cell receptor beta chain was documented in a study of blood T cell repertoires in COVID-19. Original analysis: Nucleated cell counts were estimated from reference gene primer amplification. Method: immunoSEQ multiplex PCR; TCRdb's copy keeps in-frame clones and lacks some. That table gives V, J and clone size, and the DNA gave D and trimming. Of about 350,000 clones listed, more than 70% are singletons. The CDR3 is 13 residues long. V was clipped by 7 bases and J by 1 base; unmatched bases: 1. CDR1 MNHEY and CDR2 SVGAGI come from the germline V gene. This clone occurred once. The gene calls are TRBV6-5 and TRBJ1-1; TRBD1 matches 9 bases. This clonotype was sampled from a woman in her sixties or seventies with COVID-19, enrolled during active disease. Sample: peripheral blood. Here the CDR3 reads CASTTGGNTEAFF. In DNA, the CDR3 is TGTGCCAGCACGACAGGGGGGAACACTGAAGCTTTCTTT.